A selection of T cell receptor beta chains follows, all from one sample in a study of response to subunit inactivated influenza vaccine. TCRdb redid the calling of the RT-PCR reads with MiXCR, one entry per CDR3 protein. The sample includes over 650,000 distinct CDR3 sequences, less than 20% seen only once; the top ten take about 11%. This material consisted of PBMCs from blood, taken 5 days after vaccination. The source is a man aged 50 or older who received an inactivated influenza vaccine. The CDR3 runs from the conserved cysteine through the conserved F or W. D genes are given only for firm matches. Clone size is not always given. Where it is, it says once, few, many or a class for expanded clones.

clone size: .
J gene: TRBJ2-5
D gene: .
V gene: TRBV7-9
CDR3 protein: CASSSTGKAGETQYF
CDR3 DNA: TGTGCCAGCAGCTCGACAGGGAAAGCGGGAGAGACCCAGTACTTC

clone size: .
J gene: TRBJ1-1
D gene: TRBD1
V gene: TRBV5-1
CDR3 protein: CASSLEGNRGHTEAFF
CDR3 DNA: TGCGCCAGCAGCCTGGAAGGAAACAGGGGTCACACTGAAGCTTTCTTT

clone size: many
J gene: TRBJ1-1
D gene: .
V gene: TRBV28
CDR3 protein: CASSLSANMNTEAFF
CDR3 DNA: TGTGCCAGCAGTTTATCGGCGAACATGAACACTGAAGCTTTCTTT

clone size: few
J gene: TRBJ2-1
D gene: .
V gene: TRBV12-3/TRBV12-4
CDR3 protein: CASSLNRGAHNEQFF
CDR3 DNA: TGTGCCAGCAGTTTAAATAGGGGGGCCCACAATGAGCAGTTCTTC

clone size: many
J gene: TRBJ2-5
D gene: .
V gene: TRBV5-4
CDR3 protein: CASSLAQGVQETQYF
CDR3 DNA: TGTGCCAGCAGCTTGGCACAGGGAGTACAGGAGACCCAGTACTTC

clone size: .
J gene: TRBJ2-3
D gene: TRBD1
V gene: TRBV9
CDR3 protein: CASSVGGQGRTDTQYF
CDR3 DNA: TGTGCCAGCAGCGTAGGAGGACAGGGGAGGACAGATACGCAGTATTTT

clone size: .
J gene: TRBJ2-5
D gene: .
V gene: TRBV3-1
CDR3 protein: CASSFAGGGGTYQETQYF
CDR3 DNA: TGTGCCAGCAGCTTCGCCGGGGGAGGCGGGACCTACCAAGAGACCCAGTACTTC

clone size: few
J gene: TRBJ2-7
D gene: .
V gene: TRBV20-1
CDR3 protein: CSARGTRGGSYEQYF
CDR3 DNA: TGCAGTGCTAGAGGAACTAGGGGAGGTTCATACGAGCAGTACTTC

clone size: many
J gene: TRBJ2-7
D gene: .
V gene: TRBV5-1
CDR3 protein: CASSLGFGSYEQYF
CDR3 DNA: TGCGCCAGCAGCTTGGGCTTTGGCTCCTACGAGCAGTACTTC

clone size: many
J gene: TRBJ2-5
D gene: TRBD2
V gene: TRBV4-3
CDR3 protein: CASSLSGSHETQYF
CDR3 DNA: TGCGCCAGCAGCCTCAGCGGGAGTCACGAGACCCAGTACTTC

clone size: .
J gene: TRBJ1-2
D gene: .
V gene: TRBV29-1
CDR3 protein: CSVSRANYGYTF
CDR3 DNA: TGCAGCGTTTCGAGGGCTAACTATGGCTACACCTTC